The 29 T cell receptor beta chains reported below all come from one sample, sequenced in a study of blood T cell repertoires in COVID-19. The data were produced by immunoSEQ multiplex PCR, yet TCRdb's version contains in-frame clones alone and is incomplete. The sample consists of about 250,000 clones, 85% of them appearing once. The material sequenced was peripheral blood. Receptors were obtained from a man aged 50 to 60 with active or convalescent COVID-19.

The rearrangement joins TRBV4-1 to TRBJ2-5; 8 bases match TRBD2. The germline V gene has CDR1 MGHRA and CDR2 YSYEKL. This CDR3 comprises 15 residues. V lost 0 bases to trimming and J lost 5 bases; unmatched junction nucleotides: 5. The CDR3: CASSQEEVAGETQYF. As DNA, the CDR3 is TGCGCCAGCAGCCAAGAGGAGGTAGCGGGGGAGACCCAGTACTTC.

This sequence joins TRBV29-1 and TRBJ1-1; D is ambiguous. The CDR3 is made up of 13 amino acids. Looked up from germline, CDR1 is SQVTM and CDR2 is ANQGSEA. Trimming stripped 4 bases from V and 1 base from J, with 10 bases between. CDR3 coding DNA: TGCAGCGTTGTTTGGCACCAGAACACTGAAGCTTTCTTT. Its protein product is CSVVWHQNTEAFF. Full variable domain (outside the CDR3, taken from reference TRBV29-1 and TRBJ1-1): SAVISQKPSRDICQRGTSLTIQCQVDSQVTMMFWYRQQPGQSLTLIATANQGSEATYESGFVIDKFPISRPNLTFSTLTVSNMSPEDSSIYLCSVVWHQNTEAFFGQGTRLTVV.

This clone was detected ten times or more. The chain carries TRBV6-5 and TRBJ2-7, with 8 bases matching TRBD2. With V trimmed by 7 bases and J by 0 bases, 8 bases remained unmatched. Germline loops: CDR1 MNHEY, CDR2 SVGAGI. This CDR3 is built from 15 residues. CDR3 coding DNA: TGTGCCAGCAAAGCCGGACTAGCACCCTCCTACGAGCAGTACTTC. Translating gives CASKAGLAPSYEQYF.

This clone was recorded a few times. The chain combines TRBV4-2 with TRBJ2-5, with 7 bases identical to TRBD1. Germline loops: CDR1 LGHNA, CDR2 YNFKEQ. This CDR3 is built from 15 residues. After removal of 3 bases from V and 5 bases from J, the junction contained 9 bases not matched to a gene. The CDR3 region has the DNA TGTGCCAGCAGCCAGAACACAGGGGTAGTCGAGACCCAGTACTTC. Its translation is CASSQNTGVVETQYF.

The J gene is TRBJ2-7, the V gene TRBV14, with 10 bases matching TRBD2. This CDR3 contains 15 residues. Germline CDR1 SGHDN, CDR2 FVKESK. The trim removed 1 base at V and 11 bases at J, leaving 11 bases unmatched. CDR3 nucleotide sequence: TGTGCCAGCAGCCAAGGTGGGACTAGCGCACCGAAGGAGTACTTC. Translated: CASSQGGTSAPKEYF.

The chain employs TRBV7-2 and TRBJ2-1; 16 nucleotides line up with TRBD2. The CDR3 spans 16 residues. Losses at the gene ends were 1 base for V and 9 bases for J; bases not matched to a gene: 3. Germline values: CDR1 SGHTA, CDR2 FQGNSA. CDR3 sequence: CASSLGGLAGGSEQFF. The CDR3 nucleotides read TGTGCCAGCAGCTTAGGGGGACTAGCGGGAGGGAGTGAGCAGTTCTTC. Full variable domain (rest looked up from reference TRBV7-2 and TRBJ2-1): GAGVSQSPSNKVTEKGKDVELRCDPISGHTALYWYRQSLGQGLEFLIYFQGNSAPDKSGLPSDRFSAERTGGSVSTLTIQRTQQEDSAVYLCASSLGGLAGGSEQFFGPGTRLTVL.

The rearrangement joins TRBV4-1 to TRBJ2-1; 10 bases fit TRBD2. In germline, CDR1 is MGHRA, CDR2 YSYEKL. J was trimmed by 6 bases and V by 1 base; bases with no gene match: 6. The CDR3 extends over 16 amino acids. This CDR3 is CASSQGGLARLNEQFF. CDR3 DNA sequence: TGCGCCAGCAGCCAAGGGGGACTAGCGAGACTCAATGAGCAGTTCTTC.

V gene TRBV7-9 combines with J gene TRBJ1-3; possibly TRBD1 for D (5 bases). Germline V gene lookup returns CDR1 SEHNR and CDR2 FQNEAQ (reference sequence). V was shortened by 6 bases and J by 0 bases, with 9 bases between the two germline ends. The CDR3 is made up of 14 amino acids. The CDR3: CASSLGVSGNTIYF. The CDR3 coding sequence is TGTGCCAGCAGTCTAGGGGTCTCTGGAAACACCATATATTTT.

The CDR3 loop is CASVRGVGEPQHF. The CDR3 coding sequence is TGTGCCAGCGTCCGGGGGGTGGGAGAGCCCCAGCATTTT. The chain couples TRBV28 to TRBJ1-5; perhaps TRBD1 as D (5 bases). There are 13 residues in the CDR3. Trimming cost V 8 bases and J 8 bases, with 16 bases left between them. Germline-derived CDR1 and CDR2 are MDHEN and SYDVKM.

This sequence joins TRBV7-8 and TRBJ2-1; D remains unclear. Looked up from germline, CDR1 is SGHVS and CDR2 is FQNEAQ. V lost 5 bases to trimming and J lost 7 bases, with 12 bases between them. The CDR3 is 13 amino acids. The CDR3 is CASSLTARNEQFF. The CDR3 DNA reads as TGTGCCAGCAGCCTAACAGCAAGAAATGAGCAGTTCTTC.

The chain employs TRBV2 and TRBJ1-1, with D possibly TRBD1 on 6 matching bases. The CDR3 totals 13 residues. The V end lost 10 bases, the J end lost 1 base, and 13 bases lay between the germline ends. Germline CDR1 reads SNHLY; CDR2 reads FYNNEI. This CDR3 reads CATQGIPNTEAFF. Written as DNA, the CDR3 is TGTGCCACACAGGGTATCCCGAACACTGAAGCTTTCTTT.

The chain joins TRBV6-7 to TRBJ2-7, with a weak D call TRBD2 (7 bases). TRBV6-7 is marked as an open reading frame, function uncertain. The CDR3 sequence is 14 residues long. Deletions cut 4 bases from V and 7 bases from J, with 17 bases between. The DNA of the CDR3 is TGTGCCAGCAGTTGGGGGGGCAAACCACGGGAGCAGTACTTC. It encodes CASSWGGKPREQYF.

This clone was seen a few times. The chain links TRBV7-8 to TRBJ1-1; D is uncertain. In germline, CDR1 is SGHVS, CDR2 FQNEAQ. The ends were cut back, 2 bases at V and 4 bases at J, with 8 bases in the middle. CDR3 length equals 13 residues. CDR3 coding DNA: TGTGCCAGCAGCTTACCACCGAGCACTGAAGCTTTCTTT. Amino acids: CASSLPPSTEAFF.

V usage is TRBV28 and J usage is TRBJ1-1; no clear D gene. CDR1 and CDR2 from the germline V gene are MDHEN and SYDVKM. Trimming stripped 1 base from V and 5 bases from J, with 17 bases between. CDR3 length: 16 amino acids. CDR3 nucleotide sequence: TGTGCCAGCAGTTTATTGGGGTCCGGGGTGAGGACTGAAGCTTTCTTT. Residues: CASSLLGSGVRTEAFF. Complete variable domain (other parts from reference TRBV28 and TRBJ1-1): DVKVTQSSRYLVKRTGEKVFLECVQDMDHENMFWYRQDPGLGLRLIYFSYDVKMKEKGDIPEGYSVSREKKERFSLILESASTNQTSMYLCASSLLGSGVRTEAFFGQGTRLTVV.

The gene calls are TRBV30 and TRBJ2-7; a possible D gene is TRBD2 (6 bases). With 4 bases removed from V and 6 bases from J, the gap between germline ends came to 19 bases. Germline assignment: CDR1 GTSNPN and CDR2 SVGIG (reference sequence). The length of the CDR3 is 14 residues. CDR3 coding DNA: TGTGCCTGGAACCGGGTTAGCGGCAATTTCGAGCAGTACTTC. Its protein product is CAWNRVSGNFEQYF.

The genes are TRBV4-2 and TRBJ2-7, with D tentatively TRBD2 (6 bases). CDR3 length: 13 amino acids. In germline, CDR1 is LGHNA, CDR2 YNFKEQ. V lost 5 bases and J 3 bases, leaving 11 bases between the germline ends. CDR3 in amino acids: CASSAGRNYEQYF. CDR3 DNA sequence: TGTGCCAGCAGCGCGGGACGAAACTACGAGCAGTACTTC.

With respect to this clone: Mismatch with germline at one junction end may stem from a read error. The V call is TRBV19, the J call TRBJ1-1, with 8 bases fitting TRBD1. The germline gives CDR1 LNHDA, CDR2 SQIVND (reference sequence). CDR3 length equals 15 residues. Written as DNA, the CDR3 is TGTGCCAGTAGTATCCCCCGGACAGGGAACGCTGAAGCTTTCTTT. Residues: CASSIPRTGNAEAFF. Based on the CDR3 plus reference TRBV19 and TRBJ1-1, the full variable domain is DGGITQSPKYLFRKEGQNVTLSCEQNLNHDAMYWYRQDPGQGLRLIYYSQIVNDFQKGDIAEGYSVSREKKESFPLTVTSAQKNPTAFYLCASSIPRTGNAEAFFGQGTRLTVV.

The gene calls are TRBV13 and TRBJ2-1; D unclear. Germline-derived CDR1 and CDR2 are PRHDT and FYEKMQ (reference sequence). CDR3 length equals 15 residues. V lost 4 bases, J lost 0 bases, and 10 bases lay in between. The CDR3 loop reads CASSSRRSSYNEQFF. The CDR3 DNA follows: TGTGCCAGCAGCTCCCGCCGGAGCTCCTACAATGAGCAGTTCTTC.

The chain has TRBV7-9 and TRBJ1-4; D perhaps matches TRBD1 (6 bases). The length of the CDR3 is 14 residues. Trimming removed 2 bases from V and 4 bases from J, with 8 bases in between. Germline V gene sequence: CDR1 SEHNR, CDR2 FQNEAQ (reference sequence). DNA for the CDR3: TGTGCCAGCAGCTTAAGACAGGATAATGAAAAACTGTTTTTT. Amino acid sequence: CASSLRQDNEKLFF.

In its sample, this clone was seen a few times. The chain is built from TRBV6-1 and TRBJ1-2; TRBD1 might be the D (5 bases). CDR3 length equals 14 residues. V gave up 1 base and J gave up 6 bases, with 12 bases separating them. Germline assignment: CDR1 MNHNS and CDR2 SASEGT. The CDR3 region is CASSEGGPGNGYTF. The DNA for the CDR3 is TGTGCCAGCAGTGAAGGGGGTCCAGGGAATGGCTACACCTTC.

The chain employs TRBV21-1 and TRBJ2-5; the table assigns TRBD1, which was not confirmed against the DNA. TRBV21-1 is given as a pseudogene. The CDR3 runs 11 residues. The CDR3 loop reads CASTRDRPINF. DNA for the CDR3: TGTGCCAGCACACGCGACAGACCGATAAACTTC.

The chain combines TRBV3-1 (or the pseudogene TRBV3-2) with TRBJ2-1; 7 bases are a match to TRBD2. The length of the CDR3 is 16 residues. Germline V gene data show CDR1 as LGHDT and CDR2 as YNNKEL (reference sequence). V lost 1 base and J lost 4; bases outside the gene matches: 7. The CDR3 protein is CASSQVRSSGYNEQFF. The CDR3 nucleotides are TGTGCCAGCAGCCAAGTTAGGTCTAGCGGATACAATGAGCAGTTCTTC.

This chain uses TRBV7-2 with TRBJ2-1; 9 bases line up with TRBD2. Germline CDR1 is SGHTA and CDR2 is FQGNSA. Trimming removed 3 bases from V and 8 bases from J; junction bases left unmatched: 11. The CDR3 runs 16 residues. CDR3 amino acids: CASSFYAAGGRDEQFF. CDR3 sequence (DNA): TGTGCCAGCAGCTTCTATGCAGCGGGAGGCCGGGATGAGCAGTTCTTC.

The chain couples TRBV3-1 (or the pseudogene TRBV3-2) to TRBJ1-1, with TRBD1 as a possible D gene (6 bases). Trimming took off 0 bases at V and 6 bases at J, with 11 bases between the two ends. The V gene's germline CDR1 is LGHDT and CDR2 YNNKEL (reference sequence). The CDR3 contains 14 residues. The CDR3 nucleotides are TGTGCCAGCAGCCAAGACTACGGACAGCCTGAAGCTTTCTTT. Protein sequence: CASSQDYGQPEAFF.

This chain uses TRBV28 with TRBJ2-7, with a weak D call TRBD1 (5 bases). The CDR3 runs 15 residues. Looked up from germline, CDR1 is MDHEN and CDR2 is SYDVKM. Between the trimmed V and J ends, which lost 3 bases and 3 bases, there was a span of 15 bases. In nucleotides, the CDR3 is TGTGCCAGCAGTTTCAGTGCGCGAACAGGCTACGAGCAGTACTTC. Protein sequence: CASSFSARTGYEQYF.

The genes are TRBV2 and TRBJ2-7; 7 bases fit TRBD2. Trimming cost V 10 bases and J 2 bases; bases outside gene matches: 8. Germline V gene data show CDR1 as SNHLY and CDR2 as FYNNEI. This CDR3 contains 13 residues. CDR3 nucleotides: TGTGCCACGGGGCGGGAGCGAGCCTACGAGCAGTACTTC. Its translation is CATGRERAYEQYF.

The chain uses TRBV29-1 and TRBJ2-1; 7 positions agree with TRBD2. The CDR3 consists of 15 residues. From germline, CDR1 is SQVTM and CDR2 ANQGSEA. Germline trimming cut 7 bases from V and 5 bases from J; bases unmatched to any gene: 14. The CDR3 region is CSANSPTSANNEQFF. For the CDR3, the DNA is TGCAGCGCCAACTCCCCCACTAGCGCGAACAATGAGCAGTTCTTC.

The table lists this clone with a count of one. This chain links TRBV7-8 with TRBJ1-5, with D maybe TRBD1 (6 bases). In germline, CDR1 is SGHVS, CDR2 FQNEAQ. CDR3 length: 14 residues. Trimming removed 4 bases at V and 4 bases at J, with 11 bases between. The chain's CDR3 is CASSSRQENQPQHF. CDR3 sequence (DNA): TGTGCCAGCAGCTCCAGACAGGAGAATCAGCCCCAGCATTTT.

CDR3 region: CASSEDRGTDTQYF. DNA of the CDR3: TGTGCCAGTAGTGAGGACAGGGGCACAGATACGCAGTATTTT. This sequence joins TRBV19 and TRBJ2-3; 8 bases align to TRBD1. This CDR3 is built from 14 residues. With 5 bases clipped from V and 1 base from J, the junction kept 2 bases outside the gene matches. In germline, CDR1 is LNHDA, CDR2 SQIVND (reference sequence).